This T cell receptor beta chain was recorded in a study of T cell repertoires in cytomegalovirus infection. Germline V gives CDR1 SGHDT, CDR2 YYEEEE. The ends were cut back, 1 base at V and 6 bases at J, with 7 bases in the middle. This CDR3 has 12 residues. Broader study findings: The ex vivo response was dominated by HLA-C-restricted CMV-specific TCR beta clonotypes.

For this clonotype: The antigen remains unidentified.

TCRdb re-derived calls from the reads in MiXCR, one entry per CDR3 protein. In the table there are 680,000 or so distinct CDR3 sequences, around 30% of which are singletons. J is TRBJ1-2 and V is TRBV5-6, with D possibly being TRBD1 (6 bases). Sequenced here: cultured PBMCs, sampled from culture after CMV antigen stimulation. This TCR derives from a human donor in good health (CMV status not recorded). Some clones in this sample may be carry-over from other donors' samples. In DNA form, the CDR3 reads TGTGCCAGCAGCTTGTACAGGGATGGCTACACCTTC. Translating it yields CASSLYRDGYTF.